The rows below give T cell receptor beta chains drawn from one sample of a study of shared clonotypes between healthy human individuals. Assay: immunoSEQ multiplex PCR; the TCRdb copy retains only in-frame clones and omits some. The repertoire holds 90,000 to 130,000 clones, with under 70% as singletons. Sequenced: memory CD8+ T cells sorted from blood. The origin of the receptors is a woman aged 25 to 45 in good health. The CDR3 runs from the conserved cysteine through the conserved F or W. The D gene is left open where the match is weak. A clone size is listed for some rows: how often the clone was seen (once, few, many), or a class if it is expanded.

CASRTSGDTGELFF	TGTGCCAGCAGGACTAGCGGGGACACCGGGGAGCTGTTTTTT	TRBD2	many	TRBV28	TRBJ2-2
CASSTRDRGRNQPQHF	TGTGCCAGTAGTACCAGGGACAGAGGGAGGAATCAGCCCCAGCATTTT	TRBD1	-	TRBV19	TRBJ1-5
CASSFGLGNTGELFF	TGTGCCAGCAGCTTTGGATTAGGGAACACCGGGGAGCTGTTTTTT	-	once	TRBV11-2	TRBJ2-2
CASRTGGINQPQHF	TGTGCCAGCAGGACAGGCGGAATTAATCAGCCCCAGCATTTT	-	-	TRBV6-5	TRBJ1-5
CASSILASSYNEQFF	TGTGCCAGCAGTATACTAGCCAGCTCCTACAATGAGCAGTTCTTC	-	-	TRBV6-1	TRBJ2-1
CASSFLAGVSYEQYF	TGTGCCAGCAGTTTTCTAGCGGGGGTCTCCTACGAGCAGTACTTC	TRBD2	-	TRBV28	TRBJ2-7
CASSSGSSYEQYF	TGTGCCAGCAGTAGCGGGAGCTCCTACGAGCAGTACTTC	TRBD2	-	TRBV5-6	TRBJ2-7
CARSRDGSQPQHF	TGTGCCAGAAGCCGGGACGGGAGTCAGCCCCAGCATTTT	-	-	TRBV5-3	TRBJ1-5
CASSIWGTSNQPQHF	TGTGCCAGTAGTATTTGGGGCACGAGCAATCAGCCCCAGCATTTT	-	few	TRBV19	TRBJ1-5
CASSSTGYEQYF	TGTGCCAGCAGCTCTACGGGGTACGAGCAGTACTTC	-	few	TRBV7-9	TRBJ2-7
CASSASGIYEQYF	TGTGCCAGCAGTGCTAGCGGGATCTACGAGCAGTACTTC	TRBD2	-	TRBV2	TRBJ2-7
CASSYSLETGELFF	TGTGCCAGCAGTTACTCGTTGGAGACCGGGGAGCTGTTTTTT	-	many	TRBV6-5	TRBJ2-2
CASSPTQGADEQFF	TGTGCCAGCAGCCCAACTCAGGGGGCTGATGAGCAGTTCTTC	TRBD1	-	TRBV7-8	TRBJ2-1
CASGLLLGGAANEQFF	TGTGCTAGTGGCCTTCTCCTGGGGGGGGCGGCTAATGAGCAGTTCTTC	-	many	TRBV12-5	TRBJ2-1
CASTSRREDYGDEQFF	TGTGCCAGCACCTCCCGCCGGGAGGATTACGGAGATGAGCAGTTCTTC	TRBD2	few	TRBV6-4	TRBJ2-1
CASSLPTSGRFLAKNIQYF	TGCGCCAGCAGCTTGCCAACTAGCGGGAGATTCCTAGCCAAAAACATTCAGTACTTC	TRBD2	-	TRBV5-1	TRBJ2-4
CASSETGGSRNTEAFF	TGTGCCAGCAGTGAAACAGGGGGCTCCCGGAACACTGAAGCTTTCTTT	TRBD1	-	TRBV2	TRBJ1-1
CASSPDRESRPQHF	TGTGCCAGCAGCCCTGACAGGGAATCGCGGCCCCAGCATTTT	TRBD1	-	TRBV28	TRBJ1-5
CASSPTQDQSTDTQYF	TGTGCCAGCAGCCCCACACAGGATCAAAGCACAGATACGCAGTATTTT	-	-	TRBV11-2	TRBJ2-3
CASSVSGGRNEQFF	TGTGCCAGCAGCGTAAGCGGGGGACGGAATGAGCAGTTCTTC	TRBD2	-	TRBV6-4	TRBJ2-1
CAISESREGYEQYF	TGTGCCATCAGTGAGTCGCGGGAGGGCTACGAGCAGTACTTC	TRBD2	-	TRBV6-4	TRBJ2-7
CASSPEGLAGGNPYEQYF	TGTGCCAGCTCACCAGAGGGACTAGCGGGAGGTAACCCCTACGAGCAGTACTTC	TRBD2	-	TRBV18	TRBJ2-7
CASSERTSGTDTQYF	TGCGCCAGCAGTGAGCGGACTAGCGGAACAGATACGCAGTATTTT	TRBD2	-	TRBV10-1	TRBJ2-3
CSVVKGPENSYEQYF	TGCAGCGTTGTTAAAGGGCCGGAAAACTCCTACGAGCAGTACTTC	-	once	TRBV29-1	TRBJ2-7
CASTLGGYTEAFF	TGTGCCAGCACCCTGGGGGGATACACTGAAGCTTTCTTT	-	-	TRBV6-5	TRBJ1-1
CASSHRGQPQHF	TGTGCCAGCAGCCACAGGGGGCAGCCCCAGCATTTT	TRBD1	-	TRBV7-9	TRBJ1-5
CASSPTLEGASGNTIYF	TGTGCCAGCAGTCCGACTTTGGAGGGGGCCTCAGGAAACACCATATATTTT	TRBD1	-	TRBV27	TRBJ1-3
CASSLDFLEDTQYF	TGCGCCAGCAGCTTGGATTTCCTGGAAGATACGCAGTATTTT	-	-	TRBV5-1	TRBJ2-3
CASSDPESGSGTDTQYF	TGTGCCAGCAGTGACCCCGAGTCCGGGAGTGGCACAGATACGCAGTATTTT	-	-	TRBV6-4	TRBJ2-3
CASSEVGDTGELFF	TGTGCCAGCAGTGAAGTCGGCGATACCGGGGAGCTGTTTTTT	-	few	TRBV6-4	TRBJ2-2
CASSSSTGGYQPQHF	TGTGCCAGCAGTTCGTCGACAGGGGGCTATCAGCCCCAGCATTTT	TRBD1	once	TRBV28	TRBJ1-5
CASSGSGTVNQPQHF	TGTGCCAGCAGCGGATCCGGGACAGTCAATCAGCCCCAGCATTTT	TRBD1	-	TRBV7-8	TRBJ1-5
CASNPLLAGVITDTQYF	TGTGCCAGCAACCCCCTACTAGCGGGAGTAATAACAGATACGCAGTATTTT	TRBD2	-	TRBV7-2	TRBJ2-3
CASSRWTYEQYF	TGTGCCAGCAGCCGGTGGACGTACGAGCAGTACTTC	-	-	TRBV11-2	TRBJ2-7
CATSRSNELGLAGGEQYF	TGTGCCACCAGCAGATCCAATGAGCTGGGACTAGCGGGAGGTGAGCAGTACTTC	TRBD2	-	TRBV15	TRBJ2-7
CASSEQREQYF	TGTGCCAGCAGTGAACAGCGCGAGCAGTACTTC	-	few	TRBV25-1	TRBJ2-7
CSVRGLADYTDTQYF	TGCAGCGTTAGGGGACTAGCGGATTACACAGATACGCAGTATTTT	TRBD2	-	TRBV29-1	TRBJ2-3
CASSHGTSGNNEQFF	TGTGCCAGCAGTCACGGGACTAGCGGGAACAATGAGCAGTTCTTC	TRBD2	-	TRBV28	TRBJ2-1
CASGREQGIYGYTF	TGTGCCAGCGGCCGAGAACAGGGGATCTATGGCTACACCTTC	TRBD1	-	TRBV28	TRBJ1-2
CASSLRLAANTGELFF	TGTGCCAGCAGTTTAAGGCTAGCGGCGAACACCGGGGAGCTGTTTTTT	TRBD2	-	TRBV27	TRBJ2-2
CASSLAGTGGAAFF	TGTGCCAGCAGCTTAGCTGGGACAGGGGGCGCGGCTTTCTTT	TRBD1	-	TRBV7-9	TRBJ1-1
CASSPPGGWTSSSSSYEQYF	TGTGCCAGCAGCCCTCCTGGGGGGTGGACTAGCTCTTCGAGCTCCTACGAGCAGTACTTC	TRBD2	-	TRBV7-8	TRBJ2-7
CASSQGDTQYF	TGTGCCAGCAGTCAAGGTGATACGCAGTATTTT	-	-	TRBV2	TRBJ2-3
CASSFAPGGAYEQYF	TGTGCCAGCAGCTTTGCCCCCGGGGGGGCCTACGAGCAGTACTTC	TRBD2	few	TRBV7-2	TRBJ2-7
CASSIGSGISYTF	TGTGCCAGTAGTATAGGATCTGGGATAAGCTACACCTTC	-	many	TRBV19	TRBJ1-2
CASSLRGQGGYKQYF	TGTGCCAGCAGCTTGCGGGGGCAGGGGGGTTACAAGCAGTACTTC	-	-	TRBV7-9	TRBJ2-7
CASSELEISRDGYTF	TGTGCCAGCAGTGAATTAGAGATCTCTCGGGATGGCTACACCTTC	-	few	TRBV6-1	TRBJ1-2
CASHSRLAGTDTQYF	TGTGCCAGTCATTCCAGGCTAGCGGGCACAGATACGCAGTATTTT	TRBD2	once	TRBV19	TRBJ2-3
CSVDFLRRRNEQFF	TGCAGCGTTGATTTTTTAAGGCGACGCAATGAGCAGTTCTTC	-	-	TRBV29-1	TRBJ2-1
CASNQENTEAFF	TGTGCCAGCAATCAGGAAAACACTGAAGCTTTCTTT	-	-	TRBV6-5	TRBJ1-1
CASSLGQGFHEQYF	TGTGCCAGCAGTCTGGGACAGGGGTTCCACGAGCAGTACTTC	TRBD1	-	TRBV25-1	TRBJ2-7
CASRNRAGTDTQYF	TGCGCCAGCAGAAATAGGGCAGGCACAGATACGCAGTATTTT	-	-	TRBV5-1	TRBJ2-3
CASSYGGLMNTEAFF	TGTGCCAGCAGTTACGGGGGGCTCATGAACACTGAAGCTTTCTTT	-	-	TRBV6-6	TRBJ1-1